The 25 T cell receptor beta chains presented below share a single source sample, sequenced in a study of blood T cells in healthy people across ages. A second PCR of about 6 to 12 cycles used a sample-barcoded 5' primer and a J-beta primer mix. MiXCR, applied by TCRdb to the 5' RACE reads, yields one record per CDR3 protein. In the table there are some 700,000 distinct CDR3 sequences, about a fifth of which are singletons. The sample consisted of blood. The receptors were sampled from a man aged 65 to 79 in good health.

This clonotype was found a few times. The chain joins TRBV7-9 to TRBJ1-5; TRBD1 is a possible D gene (5 bases). V was trimmed by 5 bases and J by 3 bases, leaving 11 bases between them. Germline V gene lookup returns CDR1 SEHNR and CDR2 FQNEAQ (reference sequence). This CDR3 comprises 14 residues. CDR3 sequence: CASSKDTNNQPQHF. The CDR3 bases are TGTGCCAGCAGCAAGGACACAAACAATCAGCCCCAGCATTTT.

In DNA, the CDR3 is TGCAGTGCTAAACCTTCGGGGGCTACTAACTATGGCTACACCTTC. It translates to CSAKPSGATNYGYTF. This chain joins TRBV20-1 and TRBJ1-2, with D maybe TRBD1 (6 bases). Germline V gene sequence: CDR1 DFQATT, CDR2 SNEGSKA (reference sequence). V was cut by 4 bases and J by 0 bases, with 15 bases left in between. This CDR3 is 15 amino acids long.

The chain employs TRBV7-2 and TRBJ2-5; maybe TRBD1 (5 bases). Trimming stripped 3 bases from V and 5 bases from J, with 13 bases between. This CDR3 is built from 14 residues. From germline, CDR1 is SGHTA and CDR2 FQGNSA. CDR3 sequence reads: CASSFERKGETQYF. The CDR3 nucleotides read TGTGCCAGCAGCTTCGAACGAAAGGGGGAGACCCAGTACTTC.

This rearrangement joins TRBV10-3 to TRBJ2-3; either TRBD1 or TRBD2 may fit D (5 bases each). Between the trimmed V and J ends, which lost 6 bases and 6 bases, there was a span of 16 bases. Germline values: CDR1 ENHRY, CDR2 SYGVKD. CDR3 length: 14 amino acids. CDR3 sequence: CAIRGGGRADTQYF. CDR3 DNA sequence: TGTGCCATCAGAGGTGGGGGACGGGCGGATACGCAGTATTTT.

This clonotype showed up many times. J is TRBJ2-5 and V is TRBV25-1, with 7 bases fitting TRBD1. Germline assignment: CDR1 MGHDK and CDR2 SYGVNS. This CDR3 comprises 15 residues. The V and J ends lost 3 bases and 1 base, in that order; junction bases with no gene match: 5. CDR3 sequence reads: CASSDPGTAQETQYF. CDR3 coding DNA: TGTGCCAGCAGTGACCCCGGGACAGCCCAAGAGACCCAGTACTTC. Together with reference TRBV25-1 and TRBJ2-5, the CDR3 gives the full variable domain: EADIYQTPRYLVIGTGKKITLECSQTMGHDKMYWYQQDPGMELHLIHYSYGVNSTEKGDLSSESTVSRIRTEHFPLTLESARPSHTSQYLCASSDPGTAQETQYFGPGTRLLVL.

This clonotype was seen many times. This chain links TRBV7-9 with TRBJ2-1, with TRBD2 as a possible D gene (5 bases). V was clipped by 1 base and J by 6 bases, with 16 bases between them. Germline V gene lookup returns CDR1 SEHNR and CDR2 FQNEAQ (reference sequence). The CDR3 has 16 amino acids. CDR3 residues: CASSLGASGGGNEQFF. CDR3 nucleotide sequence: TGTGCCAGCAGCTTAGGCGCAAGCGGTGGAGGCAATGAGCAGTTCTTC.

This clonotype was recorded only once. CDR3 sequence (DNA): TGTGCCATCAGAGATCCAACTAATGAAAAACTGTTTTTT. Its protein is CAIRDPTNEKLFF. The V call is TRBV10-3, the J call TRBJ1-4; no firm D call. V was pared by 6 bases and J by 0 bases, with 5 bases between. Germline V gene lookup returns CDR1 ENHRY and CDR2 SYGVKD. The CDR3 spans 13 residues.

The chain links TRBV12-3 or TRBV12-4 to TRBJ1-5; 10 positions agree with TRBD1. The CDR3 is made up of 18 amino acids. V dropped 2 bases and J dropped 0; count of bases not matched to a gene: 7. The CDR3 here is CASSLSTGQGDSNQPQHF. As DNA, the CDR3 is TGTGCCAGCAGTTTATCCACCGGACAGGGGGATAGCAATCAGCCCCAGCATTTT.

CDR3 bases: TGTGCCATCAGTGCATCCTCTTCGGGCACTGAAGCTTTCTTT. It codes for CAISASSSGTEAFF. This chain joins TRBV10-3 and TRBJ1-1; D is ambiguous. The CDR3 spans 14 residues. Trimming cost V 4 bases and J 4 bases, with 13 bases left between them. Germline CDR1 reads ENHRY; CDR2 reads SYGVKD.

The chain joins TRBV15 to TRBJ1-1; 10 bases agree with TRBD1. The CDR3 covers 18 residues. The germline V gene encodes CDR1 LNHNV and CDR2 YYDKDF (reference sequence). The J segment lost 5 bases and the V segment lost 2 bases, leaving 14 bases of the junction unmatched. The CDR3 region has the DNA TGTGCCACCAGCAGAAACAGACAGGGGGCCTTAGGTGGTACTGAAGCTTTCTTT. Amino acid sequence: CATSRNRQGALGGTEAFF.

CDR3 sequence: CASSYRDRVSNGYTF. The CDR3 nucleotides read TGTGCCAGCAGCTACCGGGACAGGGTTTCGAATGGCTACACCTTC. The chain is built from TRBV7-2 and TRBJ1-2; 9 bases are shared with TRBD1. V gave up 4 bases and J gave up 6 bases; unmatched junction bases: 9. Per germline, CDR1 SGHTA and CDR2 FQGNSA. The CDR3 is 15 amino acids.

This clonotype appeared once. The chain is built from TRBV6-5 and TRBJ2-5, with D possibly TRBD2 on 6 matching bases. Per the germline V gene, CDR1 is MNHEY and CDR2 is SVGAGI. V shed 4 bases and J shed 0 bases, with 27 bases lying between them. The CDR3 totals 20 residues. CDR3: CASSSRTRGNKWGYQETQYF. CDR3 coding DNA: TGTGCCAGCAGTTCAAGGACCCGGGGGAATAAGTGGGGGTACCAAGAGACCCAGTACTTC.

This chain uses TRBV12-3 or TRBV12-4 with TRBJ2-3, with D unresolved. V lost 3 bases and J 2 bases, leaving 12 bases between the germline ends. This CDR3 region has 15 residues. CDR3 loop: CASSFHGPPTDTQYF. In DNA, the CDR3 is TGTGCCAGCAGTTTTCACGGGCCCCCCACAGATACGCAGTATTTT.

This clonotype was detected a few times. The junction departs from germline at one end; a sequencing error may be responsible. The chain is built from TRBV2 and TRBJ2-5; the D is unclear. The CDR3 has 14 amino acids. CDR1 is SNHLY, CDR2 FYNNEI, per germline. The CDR3 is CANSEFRQEETQYF. CDR3 nucleotides: TGTGCCAACAGTGAATTTAGACAAGAAGAGACCCAGTACTTC.

This clonotype was seen a few times. The chain has TRBV3-1 and TRBJ2-7; no definite D call. CDR1 LGHDT and CDR2 YNNKEL come from the germline V gene (reference sequence). V lost 4 bases and J 2 bases, leaving 12 bases between the germline ends. This CDR3 has 14 residues. The CDR3: CASSPTQVPYEQYF. CDR3 in DNA: TGTGCCAGCAGCCCGACTCAGGTCCCCTACGAGCAGTACTTC.

The rearrangement links TRBV7-2 to TRBJ2-7, with 12 bases that match TRBD2. Germline V gene lookup returns CDR1 SGHTA and CDR2 FQGNSA. After removal of 5 bases from V and 2 bases from J, the junction contained 4 bases not matched to a gene. The CDR3 has 15 amino acids. The DNA for the CDR3 is TGTGCCAGCAGCACCCGACTAGCGGGGGCCTACGAGCAGTACTTC. This sequence encodes CASSTRLAGAYEQYF.

This clonotype has only a few counts. The chain joins TRBV7-2 to TRBJ1-5, with a possible D match to TRBD1 (5 bases). V was trimmed by 1 base and J by 5 bases, leaving 15 bases between them. The CDR3 consists of 16 residues. CDR1 is SGHTA, CDR2 FQGNSA, per germline. The CDR3 DNA is TGTGCCAGCAGCTTAGTTGGGGCGGCAGTCTATCAGCCCCAGCATTTT. This translates into CASSLVGAAVYQPQHF.

This clonotype was picked up a small number of times. The chain combines TRBV20-1 with TRBJ1-3, with 12 bases fitting TRBD1. The CDR3 has 14 amino acids. In germline, CDR1 is DFQATT, CDR2 SNEGSKA (reference sequence). V lost 6 bases to trimming and J lost 12 bases; unmatched junction nucleotides: 12. The CDR3 spells CSAASGTGGDGIYF. The CDR3 nucleotides read TGCAGTGCCGCCTCCGGGACAGGGGGCGACGGCATATATTTT.

This clonotype was observed a handful of times. The CDR3 reads CASSFSPVQLSQYF. For the CDR3, the DNA is TGTGCCAGCAGTTTTAGCCCGGTGCAGCTTAGCCAGTACTTC. This rearrangement joins TRBV12-3 or TRBV12-4 to TRBJ2-5; D remains ambiguous. This CDR3 is built from 14 residues. Between the trimmed V and J ends, which lost 3 bases and 10 bases, there was a span of 18 bases.

The rearrangement joins TRBV4-2 to TRBJ1-5; no reliable D call. Trimming shortened V by 0 bases and J by 10 bases, and 10 bases separated the two germline ends. This CDR3 is built from 13 residues. In germline, CDR1 is LGHNA, CDR2 YNFKEQ. The DNA of the CDR3 is TGTGCCAGCAGCCAAGAGACCTCTGGACCCCAGCATTTT. It codes for CASSQETSGPQHF.

The count of this clonotype is one. The chain uses TRBV10-3 and TRBJ1-1, with a weak D call TRBD1 (5 bases). CDR3 length: 13 amino acids. V was cut by 6 bases and J by 1 base, with 9 bases left in between. Germline V CDR1 and CDR2: ENHRY, SYGVKD. The CDR3 region is CAIRLGENTEAFF. In DNA form, the CDR3 reads TGTGCCATCAGGCTAGGGGAGAACACTGAAGCTTTCTTT.

This clonotype appeared a few times. This chain connects TRBV7-9 to TRBJ1-2; a weak D match, TRBD1 (6 bases). The V end was cut by 5 bases, the J end by 8 bases, with 18 bases between. Germline V gene data show CDR1 as SEHNR and CDR2 as FQNEAQ (reference sequence). CDR3 length: 14 amino acids. The DNA of the CDR3 is TGTGCCAGCAGCCCACAGGGTAAAGTAAGCGGCTACACCTTC. As protein: CASSPQGKVSGYTF.

Ten or more counts support this clonotype. The rearrangement uses TRBV14 and TRBJ1-5; D is unclear. CDR3 length equals 13 residues. V was clipped by 6 bases and J by 4 bases, with 10 bases between them. Germline CDR1 and CDR2: SGHDN and FVKESK. In nucleotides, the CDR3 is TGTGCCAGCAGTCGGACGGTTAATCAGCCCCAGCATTTT. This gives the protein CASSRTVNQPQHF.

This clonotype was seen a handful of times. The chain is built from TRBV6-5 and TRBJ1-3, with a weak D call TRBD1 (6 bases). The CDR3 has 15 residues. Trimming pared 6 bases from V and 13 bases from J, leaving 25 bases between. The germline gives CDR1 MNHEY, CDR2 SVGAGI. CDR3 bases: TGTGCCAGCAGGTCACAGGGTCCATACCCACCTCGGATATATTTT. Translation: CASRSQGPYPPRIYF.

This clonotype was counted between two and nine times. DNA for the CDR3: TGCAGTGCCCAACCTGCTAGCGGGAGGACCCTACAAGAGACCCAGTACTTC. Translating it yields CSAQPASGRTLQETQYF. The chain couples TRBV20-1 to TRBJ2-5; 11 bases align to TRBD2. The V gene end was trimmed by 6 bases and the J gene end by 2 bases; junction bases not matched to a gene: 14. In germline, CDR1 is DFQATT, CDR2 SNEGSKA (reference sequence). This CDR3 spans 17 amino acids.